This TCR beta chain comes out of a study of regulatory T cells in long-lasting Graves disease. Regarding time point: newly diagnosed GD, antithyroid drugs for less than 3 months. TCR sequences were obtained from RNA taken from PBMCs. Libraries of TCR beta came from iRepertoire HTBI primers plus Arm-PCR of CDR3 regions. TCRdb reprocessed the multiplex PCR reads via MiXCR and lists one record per CDR3 protein. Of 350,000 to 500,000 distinct CDR3 sequences detected, 14% appear once; the ten largest clones hold approximately 19%. The same sample was also studied in work on T cells in Graves' hyperthyroidism and ophthalmopathy.

The clonotype was recovered from a woman aged 50 to 65 with Graves disease. Source: peripheral blood mononuclear cells (PBMCs), taken at new diagnosis, from a patient treated with antithyroid drugs.

The CDR3 DNA is TGTGCCAGCAGGAAACAGTACAATGAGCAGTTCTTC. This codes for CASRKQYNEQFF. The V and J genes are TRBV27 and TRBJ2-1; D uncertain. The CDR3 spans 12 residues. CDR1 MNHEY and CDR2 SMNVEV come from the germline V gene (reference sequence). Deletions cut 6 bases from V and 4 bases from J, with 7 bases between.